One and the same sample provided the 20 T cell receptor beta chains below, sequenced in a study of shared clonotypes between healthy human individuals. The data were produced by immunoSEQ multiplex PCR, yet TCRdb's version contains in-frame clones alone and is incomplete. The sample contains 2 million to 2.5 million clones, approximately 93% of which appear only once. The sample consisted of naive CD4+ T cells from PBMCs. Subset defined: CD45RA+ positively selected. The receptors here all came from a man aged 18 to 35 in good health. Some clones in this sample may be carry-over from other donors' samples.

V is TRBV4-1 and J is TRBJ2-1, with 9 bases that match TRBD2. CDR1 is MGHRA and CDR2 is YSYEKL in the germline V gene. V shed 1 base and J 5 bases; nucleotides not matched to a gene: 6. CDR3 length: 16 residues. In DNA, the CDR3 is TGCGCCAGCAGCCAAGCTTCCCTAGCGGGAAACAATGAGCAGTTCTTC. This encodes CASSQASLAGNNEQFF.

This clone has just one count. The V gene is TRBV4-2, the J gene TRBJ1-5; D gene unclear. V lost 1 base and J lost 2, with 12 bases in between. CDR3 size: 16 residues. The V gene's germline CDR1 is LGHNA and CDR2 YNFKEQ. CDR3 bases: TGTGCCAGCAGCCAAGCATCGCGGGTAGGCAATCAGCCCCAGCATTTT. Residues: CASSQASRVGNQPQHF.

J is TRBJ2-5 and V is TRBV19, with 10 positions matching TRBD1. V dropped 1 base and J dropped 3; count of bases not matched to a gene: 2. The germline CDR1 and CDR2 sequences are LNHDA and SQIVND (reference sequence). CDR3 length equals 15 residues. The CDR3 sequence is CASSIVGTGEETQYF. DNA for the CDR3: TGTGCCAGTAGTATAGTCGGGACAGGGGAAGAGACCCAGTACTTC. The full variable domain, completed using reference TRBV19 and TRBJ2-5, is DGGITQSPKYLFRKEGQNVTLSCEQNLNHDAMYWYRQDPGQGLRLIYYSQIVNDFQKGDIAEGYSVSREKKESFPLTVTSAQKNPTAFYLCASSIVGTGEETQYFGPGTRLLVL.

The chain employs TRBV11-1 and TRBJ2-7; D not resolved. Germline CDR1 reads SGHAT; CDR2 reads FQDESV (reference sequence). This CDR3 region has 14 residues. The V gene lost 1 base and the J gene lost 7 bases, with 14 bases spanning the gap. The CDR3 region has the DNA TGTGCCAGCAGCTTAGAGGCCCCCCCCGGGGAGCAGTACTTC. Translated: CASSLEAPPGEQYF.

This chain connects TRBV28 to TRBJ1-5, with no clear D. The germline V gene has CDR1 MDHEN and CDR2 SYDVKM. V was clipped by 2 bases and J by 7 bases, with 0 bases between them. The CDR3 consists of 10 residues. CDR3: CASSLQPQHF. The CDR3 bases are TGTGCCAGCAGTTTACAGCCCCAGCATTTT.

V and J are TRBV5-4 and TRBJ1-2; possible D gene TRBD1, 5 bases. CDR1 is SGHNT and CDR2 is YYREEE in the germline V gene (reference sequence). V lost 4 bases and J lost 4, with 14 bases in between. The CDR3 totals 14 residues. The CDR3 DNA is TGTGCCAGCAGCCGGGGACCAAAAAGCTATGGCTACACCTTC. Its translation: CASSRGPKSYGYTF.

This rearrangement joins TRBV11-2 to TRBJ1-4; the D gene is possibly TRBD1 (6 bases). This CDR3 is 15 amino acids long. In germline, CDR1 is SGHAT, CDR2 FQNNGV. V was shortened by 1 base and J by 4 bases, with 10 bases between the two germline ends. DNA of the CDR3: TGTGCCAGCAGCTTAGGGAGGGGGTTTAATGAAAAACTGTTTTTT. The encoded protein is CASSLGRGFNEKLFF.

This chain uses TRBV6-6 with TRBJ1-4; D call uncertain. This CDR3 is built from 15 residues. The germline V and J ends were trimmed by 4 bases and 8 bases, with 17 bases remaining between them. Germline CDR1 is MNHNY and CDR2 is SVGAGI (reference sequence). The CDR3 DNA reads TGTGCCAGCAGTTCCCATGAACCGGGCAGGGAAAAACTGTTTTTT. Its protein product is CASSSHEPGREKLFF.

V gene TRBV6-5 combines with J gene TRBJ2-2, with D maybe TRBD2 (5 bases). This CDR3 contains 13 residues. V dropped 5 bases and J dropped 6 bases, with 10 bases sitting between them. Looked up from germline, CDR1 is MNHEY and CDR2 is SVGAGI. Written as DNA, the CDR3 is TGTGCCAGCAGTGCTAGCTTTGCCGGGGAGCTGTTTTTT. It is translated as CASSASFAGELFF.

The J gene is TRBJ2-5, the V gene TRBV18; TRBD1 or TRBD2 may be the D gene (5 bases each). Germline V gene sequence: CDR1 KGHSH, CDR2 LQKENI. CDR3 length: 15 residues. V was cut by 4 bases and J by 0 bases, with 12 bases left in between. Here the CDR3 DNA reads TGTGCCAGCTCACTTACCGGGACGGACCAAGAGACCCAGTACTTC. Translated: CASSLTGTDQETQYF.

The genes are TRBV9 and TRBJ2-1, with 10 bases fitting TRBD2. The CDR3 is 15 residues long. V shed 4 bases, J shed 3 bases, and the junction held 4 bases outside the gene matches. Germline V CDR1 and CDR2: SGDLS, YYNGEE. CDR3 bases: TGTGCCAGCAGCTTCCGGACTAGCGGCTACAATGAGCAGTTCTTC. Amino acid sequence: CASSFRTSGYNEQFF.

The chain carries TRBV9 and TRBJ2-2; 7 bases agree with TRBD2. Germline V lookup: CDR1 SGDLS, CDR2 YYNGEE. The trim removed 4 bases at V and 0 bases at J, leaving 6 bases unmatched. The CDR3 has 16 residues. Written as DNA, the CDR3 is TGTGCCAGCAGCCTCACTAGCGCTCCGAACACCGGGGAGCTGTTTTTT. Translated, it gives CASSLTSAPNTGELFF. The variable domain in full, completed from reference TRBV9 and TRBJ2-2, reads DSGVTQTPKHLITATGQRVTLRCSPRSGDLSVYWYQQSLDQGLQFLIQYYNGEERAKGNILERFSAQQFPDLHSELNLSSLELGDSALYFCASSLTSAPNTGELFFGEGSRLTVL.

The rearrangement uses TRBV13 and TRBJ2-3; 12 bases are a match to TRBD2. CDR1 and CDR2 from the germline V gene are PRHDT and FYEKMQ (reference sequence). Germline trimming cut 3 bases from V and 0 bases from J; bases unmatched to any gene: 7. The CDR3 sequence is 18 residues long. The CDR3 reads CASSLRTSGTPSTDTQYF. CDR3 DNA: TGTGCCAGCAGCTTGAGGACTAGCGGGACCCCTAGCACAGATACGCAGTATTTT.

CDR3 residues: CASMGTGGSYNEQFF. The CDR3 nucleotides are TGTGCCAGCATGGGGACAGGGGGCTCCTACAATGAGCAGTTCTTC. The V and J genes are TRBV28 and TRBJ2-1; TRBD1 matches 11 bases. Germline CDR1 is MDHEN and CDR2 is SYDVKM. J was trimmed by 0 bases and V by 7 bases; bases with no gene match: 2. This CDR3 has 15 residues.

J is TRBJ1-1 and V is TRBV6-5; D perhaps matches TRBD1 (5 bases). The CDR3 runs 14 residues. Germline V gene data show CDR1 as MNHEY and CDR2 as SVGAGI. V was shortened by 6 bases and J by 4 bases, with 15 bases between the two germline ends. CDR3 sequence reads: CASSRQSGSTEAFF. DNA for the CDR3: TGTGCCAGCAGCCGACAGTCGGGGAGCACTGAAGCTTTCTTT.

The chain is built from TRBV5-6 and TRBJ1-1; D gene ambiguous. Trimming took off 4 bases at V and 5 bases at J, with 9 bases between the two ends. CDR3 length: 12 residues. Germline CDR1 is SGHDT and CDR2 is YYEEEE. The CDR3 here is CASSRTYTEAFF. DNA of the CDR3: TGTGCCAGCAGCCGGACTTATACTGAAGCTTTCTTT.

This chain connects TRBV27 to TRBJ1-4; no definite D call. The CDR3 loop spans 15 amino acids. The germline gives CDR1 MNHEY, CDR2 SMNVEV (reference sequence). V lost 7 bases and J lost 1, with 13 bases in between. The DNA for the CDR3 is TGTGCCAGCATCCAGGTCCCGGAAACTAATGAAAAACTGTTTTTT. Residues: CASIQVPETNEKLFF.

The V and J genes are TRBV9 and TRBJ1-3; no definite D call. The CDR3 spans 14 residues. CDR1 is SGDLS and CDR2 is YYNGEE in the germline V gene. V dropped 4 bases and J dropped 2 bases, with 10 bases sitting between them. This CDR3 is CASSKEVPGNTIYF. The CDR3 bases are TGTGCCAGCAGCAAGGAAGTACCTGGAAACACCATATATTTT.

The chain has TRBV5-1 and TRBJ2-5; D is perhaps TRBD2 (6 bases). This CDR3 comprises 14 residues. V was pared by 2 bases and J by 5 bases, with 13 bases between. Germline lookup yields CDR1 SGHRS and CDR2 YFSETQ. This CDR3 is CASSFSGGSETQYF. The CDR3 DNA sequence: TGCGCCAGCAGCTTCTCCGGGGGTTCGGAGACCCAGTACTTC.

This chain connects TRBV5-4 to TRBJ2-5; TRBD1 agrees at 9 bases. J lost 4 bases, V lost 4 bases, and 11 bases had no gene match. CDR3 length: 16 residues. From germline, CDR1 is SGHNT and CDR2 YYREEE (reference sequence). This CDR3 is CASSSGDRDPVETQYF. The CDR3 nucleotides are TGTGCCAGCAGCAGTGGGGACAGGGACCCGGTAGAGACCCAGTACTTC.